This TCR beta chain appears in the sequencing data of a study of beta chain features in type 1 diabetes. Study-level background: Healthy donors resembled patients in age, gender and cell yields.

The isolated RNA, all of it, was reverse transcribed, so expressed TCRB transcripts were what got sequenced. Clones were read by immunoSEQ multiplex PCR, and TCRdb kept only the in-frame ones, dropping some. The repertoire holds approximately 600,000 clones, around 12% seen once, with more than 0.09% in the top ten. A sort by CD45RO/CCR7/CD25/CD127/CD95/CD27 yielded CD4+ naive, central memory, regulatory and stem cell-like memory cells. Findings and limits, study-wide: Across all four CD4+ subsets, people with type 1 diabetes showed modestly shorter TCRB CDR3s. Patients with type 1 diabetes showed fewer VDJ junction insertions and more deletions.

Germline lookup yields CDR1 SGHTA and CDR2 FQGNSA. The CDR3 sequence is 16 residues long. This clone has more than one count but fewer than ten. Antigen unknown. The junction differs from germline at one of its ends, possibly a read error. Sequencing used naive CD4+ T cells from blood. The V and J genes are TRBV7-2 and TRBJ2-3, with 9 bases identical to TRBD2. This TCR came from a young man with type 1 diabetes. CDR3 nucleotides: TGTGCCAGCACCTTAGTGGCTAGCGGGGCAGGGGATACGCAGTATTTT. It translates to CASTLVASGAGDTQYF. Full variable domain (outside the CDR3, taken from reference TRBV7-2 and TRBJ2-3): GAGVSQSPSNKVTEKGKDVELRCDPISGHTALYWYRQSLGQGLEFLIYFQGNSAPDKSGLPSDRFSAERTGGSVSTLTIQRTQQEDSAVYLCASTLVASGAGDTQYFGPGTRLTVL.